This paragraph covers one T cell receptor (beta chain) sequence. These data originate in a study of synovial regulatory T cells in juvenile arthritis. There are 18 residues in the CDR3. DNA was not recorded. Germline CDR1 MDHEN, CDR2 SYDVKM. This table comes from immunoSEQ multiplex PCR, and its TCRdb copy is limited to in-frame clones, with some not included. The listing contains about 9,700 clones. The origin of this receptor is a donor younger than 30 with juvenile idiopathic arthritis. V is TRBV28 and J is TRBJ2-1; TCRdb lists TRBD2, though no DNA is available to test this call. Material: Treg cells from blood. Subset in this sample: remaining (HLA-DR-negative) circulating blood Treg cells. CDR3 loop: CASTSTSGRVMRENEQFF.